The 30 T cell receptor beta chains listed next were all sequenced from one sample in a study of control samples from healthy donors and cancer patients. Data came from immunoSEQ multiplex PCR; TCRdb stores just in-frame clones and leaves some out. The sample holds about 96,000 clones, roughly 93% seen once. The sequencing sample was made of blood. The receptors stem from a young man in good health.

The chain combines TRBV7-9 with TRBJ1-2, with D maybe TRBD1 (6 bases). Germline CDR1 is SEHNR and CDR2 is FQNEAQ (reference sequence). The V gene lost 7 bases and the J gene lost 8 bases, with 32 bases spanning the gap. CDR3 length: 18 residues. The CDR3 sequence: CASTPPAIDSDRRSGYTF. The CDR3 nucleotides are TGTGCCAGCACTCCTCCAGCGATTGACAGCGACAGGAGGTCGGGCTACACCTTC.

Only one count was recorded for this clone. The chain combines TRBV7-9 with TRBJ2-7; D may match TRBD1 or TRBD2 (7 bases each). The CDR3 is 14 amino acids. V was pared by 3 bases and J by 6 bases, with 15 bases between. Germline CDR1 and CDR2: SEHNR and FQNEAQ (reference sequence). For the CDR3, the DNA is TGTGCCAGCAGCTTCGCAGGGGGGGACTCCGAGCAGTACTTC. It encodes CASSFAGGDSEQYF.

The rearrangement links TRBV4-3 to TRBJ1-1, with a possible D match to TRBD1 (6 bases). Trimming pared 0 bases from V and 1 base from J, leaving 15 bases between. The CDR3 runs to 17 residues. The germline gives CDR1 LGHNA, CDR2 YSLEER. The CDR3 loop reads CASSQDRQGGTNTEAFF. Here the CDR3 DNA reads TGCGCCAGCAGCCAAGATCGTCAAGGGGGGACGAACACTGAAGCTTTCTTT.

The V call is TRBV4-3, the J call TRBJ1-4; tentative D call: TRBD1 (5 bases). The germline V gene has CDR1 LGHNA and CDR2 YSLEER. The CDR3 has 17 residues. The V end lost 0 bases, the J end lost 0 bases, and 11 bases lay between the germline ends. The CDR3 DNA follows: TGCGCCAGCAGCCAAGATCTCGGGACCGCAACTAATGAAAAACTGTTTTTT. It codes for CASSQDLGTATNEKLFF.

The CDR3 region has the DNA TGTGCCAGCAGCCAGCTCGGAGTAGGACAGGGGCTTTTCAGTCTGGGAAACACCATATATTTT. Its translation is CASSQLGVGQGLFSLGNTIYF. The J gene is TRBJ1-3, the V gene TRBV4-2, with 9 bases fitting TRBD1. Trimming at V came to 3 bases and at J to 4 bases, leaving 22 bases not matched to a gene. The CDR3 sequence is 21 residues long. Germline assignment: CDR1 LGHNA and CDR2 YNFKEQ.

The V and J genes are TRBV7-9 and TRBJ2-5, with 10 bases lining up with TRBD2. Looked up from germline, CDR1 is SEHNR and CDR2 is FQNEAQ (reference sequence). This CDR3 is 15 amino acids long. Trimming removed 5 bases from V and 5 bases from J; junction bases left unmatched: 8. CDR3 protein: CASSAERGGRETQYF. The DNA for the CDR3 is TGTGCCAGCAGCGCGGAGCGGGGGGGCAGGGAGACCCAGTACTTC.

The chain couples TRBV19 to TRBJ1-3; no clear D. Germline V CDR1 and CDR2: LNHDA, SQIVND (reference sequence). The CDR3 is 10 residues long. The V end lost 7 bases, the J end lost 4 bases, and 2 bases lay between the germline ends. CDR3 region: CASKGNTIYF. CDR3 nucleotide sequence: TGTGCCAGTAAAGGAAACACCATATATTTT.

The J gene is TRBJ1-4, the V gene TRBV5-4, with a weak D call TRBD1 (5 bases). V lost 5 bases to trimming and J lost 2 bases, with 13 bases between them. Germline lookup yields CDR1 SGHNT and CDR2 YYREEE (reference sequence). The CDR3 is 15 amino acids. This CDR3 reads CASSFSGGTNEKLFF. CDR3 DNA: TGTGCCAGCAGTTTCTCCGGGGGGACTAATGAAAAACTGTTTTTT.

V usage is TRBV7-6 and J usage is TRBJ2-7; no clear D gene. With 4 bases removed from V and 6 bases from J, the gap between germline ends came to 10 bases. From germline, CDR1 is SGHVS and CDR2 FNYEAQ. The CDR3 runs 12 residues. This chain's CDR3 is CASSSLRSEQYF. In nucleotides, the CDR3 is TGTGCCAGCAGCTCGCTTCGTTCCGAGCAGTACTTC.

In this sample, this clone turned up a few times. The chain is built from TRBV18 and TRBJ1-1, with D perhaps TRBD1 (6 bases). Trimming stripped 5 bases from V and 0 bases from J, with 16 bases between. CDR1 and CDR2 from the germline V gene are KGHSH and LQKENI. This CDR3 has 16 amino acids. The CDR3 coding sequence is TGTGCCAGCTCATCGACACAGGGCCAAATGAACACTGAAGCTTTCTTT. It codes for CASSSTQGQMNTEAFF.

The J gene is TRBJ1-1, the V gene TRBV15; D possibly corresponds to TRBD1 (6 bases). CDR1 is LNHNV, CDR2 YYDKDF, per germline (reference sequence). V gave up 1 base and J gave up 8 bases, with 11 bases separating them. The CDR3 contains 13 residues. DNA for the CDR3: TGTGCCACCAGCAGAGGGTCCAGGGGAGAAGCTTTCTTT. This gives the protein CATSRGSRGEAFF.

CDR3 residues: CASSQDHGNQPQHF. The CDR3 coding sequence is TGCGCCAGCAGCCAAGACCACGGGAATCAGCCCCAGCATTTT. The gene calls are TRBV4-1 and TRBJ1-5; D remains unclear. The CDR3 has 14 residues. V lost 0 bases and J 4 bases, leaving 7 bases between the germline ends. Germline V gene sequence: CDR1 MGHRA, CDR2 YSYEKL.

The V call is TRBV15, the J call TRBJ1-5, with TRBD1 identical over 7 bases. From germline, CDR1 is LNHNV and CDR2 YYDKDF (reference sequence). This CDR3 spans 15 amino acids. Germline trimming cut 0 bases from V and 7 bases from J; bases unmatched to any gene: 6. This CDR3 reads CATSRDKGAAQPQHF. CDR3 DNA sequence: TGTGCCACCAGCAGAGATAAGGGGGCAGCCCAGCCCCAGCATTTT.

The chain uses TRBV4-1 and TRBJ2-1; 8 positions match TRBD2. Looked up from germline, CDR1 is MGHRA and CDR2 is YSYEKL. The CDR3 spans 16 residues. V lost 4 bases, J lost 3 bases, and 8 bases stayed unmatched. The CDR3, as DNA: TGCGCCAGCAGCCCAGAGCGGAGCGGGGGCTACAATGAGCAGTTCTTC. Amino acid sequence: CASSPERSGGYNEQFF.

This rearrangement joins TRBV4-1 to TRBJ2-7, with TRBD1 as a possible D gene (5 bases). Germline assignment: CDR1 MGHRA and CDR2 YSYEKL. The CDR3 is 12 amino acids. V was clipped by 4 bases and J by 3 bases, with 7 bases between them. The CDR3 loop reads CASSRGRYEQYF. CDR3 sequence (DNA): TGCGCCAGCAGCCGGGGCCGCTACGAGCAGTACTTC.

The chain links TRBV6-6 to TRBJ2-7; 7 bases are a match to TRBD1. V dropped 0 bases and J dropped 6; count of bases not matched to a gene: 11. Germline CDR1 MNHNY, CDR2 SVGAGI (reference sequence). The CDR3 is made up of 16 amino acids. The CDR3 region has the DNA TGTGCCAGCAGTTACTCAGGGGGCGCTTCGGTAGGCGAGCAGTACTTC. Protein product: CASSYSGGASVGEQYF.

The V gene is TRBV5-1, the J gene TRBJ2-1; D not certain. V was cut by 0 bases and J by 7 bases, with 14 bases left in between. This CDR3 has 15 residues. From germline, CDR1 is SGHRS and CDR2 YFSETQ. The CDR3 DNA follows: TGCGCCAGCAGCTTGGGACCAAGAAAACAGAATGAGCAGTTCTTC. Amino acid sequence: CASSLGPRKQNEQFF.

The CDR3 protein is CSVGDTNTEAFF. In DNA form, the CDR3 reads TGCAGCGTTGGTGACACGAACACTGAAGCTTTCTTT. The genes are TRBV29-1 and TRBJ1-1, with D hard to call. CDR1 is SQVTM, CDR2 ANQGSEA, per germline. The CDR3 sequence is 12 residues long. Deletions cut 4 bases from V and 1 base from J, with 7 bases between.

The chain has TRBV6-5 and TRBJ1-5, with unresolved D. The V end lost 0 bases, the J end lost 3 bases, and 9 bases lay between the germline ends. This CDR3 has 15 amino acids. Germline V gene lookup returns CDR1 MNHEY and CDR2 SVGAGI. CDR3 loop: CASSYSVRTNQPQHF. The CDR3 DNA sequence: TGTGCCAGCAGTTACTCGGTGAGGACCAATCAGCCCCAGCATTTT.

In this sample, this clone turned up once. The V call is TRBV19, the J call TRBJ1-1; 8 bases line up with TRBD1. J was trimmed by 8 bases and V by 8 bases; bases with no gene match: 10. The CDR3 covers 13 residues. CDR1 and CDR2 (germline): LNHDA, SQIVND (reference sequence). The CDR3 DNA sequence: TGTGCCAGTGGCCGCGACAGGGGCTCGGAAGCTTTCTTT. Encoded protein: CASGRDRGSEAFF.

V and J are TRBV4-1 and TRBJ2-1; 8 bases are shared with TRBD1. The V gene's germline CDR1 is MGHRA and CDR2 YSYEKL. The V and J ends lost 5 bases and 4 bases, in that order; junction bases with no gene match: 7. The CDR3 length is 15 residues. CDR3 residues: CASSTDRAGYNEQFF. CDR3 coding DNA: TGCGCCAGCAGCACGGACAGGGCGGGGTACAATGAGCAGTTCTTC.

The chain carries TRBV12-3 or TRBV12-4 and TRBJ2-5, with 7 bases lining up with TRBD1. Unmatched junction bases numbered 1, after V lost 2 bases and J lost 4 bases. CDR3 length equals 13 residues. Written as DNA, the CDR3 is TGTGCCAGCAGTTTAACAGGGGCAGAGACCCAGTACTTC. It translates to CASSLTGAETQYF.

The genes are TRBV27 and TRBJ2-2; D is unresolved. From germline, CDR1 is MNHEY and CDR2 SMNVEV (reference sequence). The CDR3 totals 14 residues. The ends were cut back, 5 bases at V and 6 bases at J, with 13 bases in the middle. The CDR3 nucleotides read TGTGCCAGCAGTCTGACGTCCCTTGCCGGGGAGCTGTTTTTT. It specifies CASSLTSLAGELFF.

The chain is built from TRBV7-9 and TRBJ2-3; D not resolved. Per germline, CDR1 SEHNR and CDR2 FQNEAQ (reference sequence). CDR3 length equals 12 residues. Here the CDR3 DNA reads TGTGCAATACTCCCGAGAGCGGATACGCAGTATTTT. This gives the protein CAILPRADTQYF.

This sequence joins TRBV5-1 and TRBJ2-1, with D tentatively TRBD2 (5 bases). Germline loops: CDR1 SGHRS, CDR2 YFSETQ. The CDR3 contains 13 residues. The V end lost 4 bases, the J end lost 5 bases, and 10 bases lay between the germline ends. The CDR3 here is CASSKDGDNEQFF. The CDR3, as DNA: TGCGCCAGCAGCAAGGACGGGGACAATGAGCAGTTCTTC.

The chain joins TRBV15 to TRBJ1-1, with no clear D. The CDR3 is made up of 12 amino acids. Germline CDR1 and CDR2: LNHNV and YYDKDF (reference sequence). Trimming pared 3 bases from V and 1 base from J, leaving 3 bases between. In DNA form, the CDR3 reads TGTGCCACCAGCAGCTGGAACACTGAAGCTTTCTTT. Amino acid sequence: CATSSWNTEAFF.

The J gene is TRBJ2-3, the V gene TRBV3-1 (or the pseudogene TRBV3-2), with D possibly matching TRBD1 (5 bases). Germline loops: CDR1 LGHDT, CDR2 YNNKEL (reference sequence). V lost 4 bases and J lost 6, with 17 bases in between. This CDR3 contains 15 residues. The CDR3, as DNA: TGTGCCAGCAGCCCCGACTGGGGCGTCCTCGATACGCAGTATTTT. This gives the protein CASSPDWGVLDTQYF.

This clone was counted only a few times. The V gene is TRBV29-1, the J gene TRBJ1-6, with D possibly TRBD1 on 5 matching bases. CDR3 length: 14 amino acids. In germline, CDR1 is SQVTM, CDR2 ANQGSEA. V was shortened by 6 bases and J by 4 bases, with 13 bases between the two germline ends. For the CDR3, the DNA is TGCAGCGTCTCGGGCGACAGATATAATTCACCCCTCCACTTT. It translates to CSVSGDRYNSPLHF.

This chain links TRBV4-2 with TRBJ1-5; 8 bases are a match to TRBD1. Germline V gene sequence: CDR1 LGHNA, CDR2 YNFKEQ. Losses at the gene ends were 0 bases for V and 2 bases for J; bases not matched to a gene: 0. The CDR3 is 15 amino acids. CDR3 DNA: TGTGCCAGCAGCCAAGAACAGGGGGGCAATCAGCCCCAGCATTTT. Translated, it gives CASSQEQGGNQPQHF.

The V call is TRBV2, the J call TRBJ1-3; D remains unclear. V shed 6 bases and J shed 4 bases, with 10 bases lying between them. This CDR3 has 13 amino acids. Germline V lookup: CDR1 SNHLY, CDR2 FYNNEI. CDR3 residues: CASSRTTGNTIYF. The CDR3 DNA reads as TGTGCCAGCAGCAGGACCACAGGAAACACCATATATTTT.